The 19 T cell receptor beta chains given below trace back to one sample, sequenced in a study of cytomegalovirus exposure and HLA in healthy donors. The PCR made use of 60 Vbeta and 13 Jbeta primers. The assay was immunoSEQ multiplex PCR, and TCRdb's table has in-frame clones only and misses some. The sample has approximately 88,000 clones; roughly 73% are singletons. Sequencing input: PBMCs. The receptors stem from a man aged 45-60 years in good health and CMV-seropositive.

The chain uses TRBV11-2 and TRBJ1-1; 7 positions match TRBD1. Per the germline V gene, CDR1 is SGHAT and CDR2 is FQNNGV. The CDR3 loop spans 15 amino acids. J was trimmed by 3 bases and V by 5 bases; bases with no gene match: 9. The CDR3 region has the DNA TGTGCCAGCAGCCCCCGACAGGGCGGAGACACTGAAGCTTTCTTT. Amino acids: CASSPRQGGDTEAFF.

CDR3 DNA: TGTGCCAGCAGTGGCCGGACAGCCTCTGGAAACACCATATATTTT. It is translated as CASSGRTASGNTIYF. V is TRBV6-1 and J is TRBJ1-3; a possible D gene is TRBD1 (6 bases). Germline V lookup: CDR1 MNHNS, CDR2 SASEGT. This CDR3 has 15 residues. V was pared by 4 bases and J by 0 bases, with 10 bases between.

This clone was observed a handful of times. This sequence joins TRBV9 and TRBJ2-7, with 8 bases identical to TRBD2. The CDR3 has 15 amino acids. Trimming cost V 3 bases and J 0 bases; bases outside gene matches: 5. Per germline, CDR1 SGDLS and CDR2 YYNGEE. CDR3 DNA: TGTGCCAGCAGCGCGGGGGGGGGAAGCTCCTACGAGCAGTACTTC. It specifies CASSAGGGSSYEQYF.

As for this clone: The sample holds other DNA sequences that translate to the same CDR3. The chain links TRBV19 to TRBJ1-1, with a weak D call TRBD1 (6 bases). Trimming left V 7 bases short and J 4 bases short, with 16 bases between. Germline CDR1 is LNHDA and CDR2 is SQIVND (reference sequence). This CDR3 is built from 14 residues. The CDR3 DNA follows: TGTGCCAGTATCCGAACGGGGGGCAGCACTGAAGCTTTCTTT. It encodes CASIRTGGSTEAFF.

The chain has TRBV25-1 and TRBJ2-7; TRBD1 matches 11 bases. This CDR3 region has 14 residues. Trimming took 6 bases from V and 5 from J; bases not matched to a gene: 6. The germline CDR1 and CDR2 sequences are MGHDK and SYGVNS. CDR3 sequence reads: CASRSGQGVHEQYF. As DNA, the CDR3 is TGTGCCAGCAGATCGGGACAGGGGGTCCACGAGCAGTACTTC.

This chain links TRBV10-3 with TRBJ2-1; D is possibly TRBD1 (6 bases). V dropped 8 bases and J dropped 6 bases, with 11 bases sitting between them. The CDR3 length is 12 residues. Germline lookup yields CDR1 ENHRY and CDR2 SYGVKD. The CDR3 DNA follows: TGTGCCATCGAGGGGGTGGCCAATGAGCAGTTCTTC. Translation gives CAIEGVANEQFF.

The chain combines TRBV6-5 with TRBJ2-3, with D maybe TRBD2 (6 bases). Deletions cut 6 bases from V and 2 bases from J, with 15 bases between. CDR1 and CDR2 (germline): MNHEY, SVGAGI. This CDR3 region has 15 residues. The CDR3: CASRSLATITDTQYF. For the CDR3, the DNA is TGTGCCAGCAGATCCCTAGCGACCATCACAGATACGCAGTATTTT.

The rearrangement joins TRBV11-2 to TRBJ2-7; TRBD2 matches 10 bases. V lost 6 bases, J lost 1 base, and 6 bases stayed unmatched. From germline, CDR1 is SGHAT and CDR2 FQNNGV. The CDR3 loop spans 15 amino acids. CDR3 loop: CASRPAGGPSYEQYF. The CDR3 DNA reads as TGTGCCAGCAGGCCAGCGGGGGGGCCATCCTACGAGCAGTACTTC.

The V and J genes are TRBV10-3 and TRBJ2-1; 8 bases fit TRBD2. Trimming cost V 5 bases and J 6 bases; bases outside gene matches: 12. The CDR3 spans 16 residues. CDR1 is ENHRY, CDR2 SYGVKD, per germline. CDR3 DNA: TGTGCCATCAGTAGAAATCCGGGACTAGAAGTCAATGAGCAGTTCTTC. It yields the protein CAISRNPGLEVNEQFF.

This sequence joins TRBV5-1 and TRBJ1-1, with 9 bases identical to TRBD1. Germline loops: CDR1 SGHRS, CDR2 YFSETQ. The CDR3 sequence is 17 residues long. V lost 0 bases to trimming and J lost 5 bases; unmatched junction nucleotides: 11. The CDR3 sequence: CASSLVPQGQGSTEAFF. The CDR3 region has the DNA TGCGCCAGCAGCTTGGTTCCCCAAGGACAGGGGTCGACTGAAGCTTTCTTT. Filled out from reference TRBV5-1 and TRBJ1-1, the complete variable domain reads KAGVTQTPRYLIKTRGQQVTLSCSPISGHRSVSWYQQTPGQGLQFLFEYFSETQRNKGNFPGRFSGRQFSNSRSEMNVSTLELGDSALYLCASSLVPQGQGSTEAFFGQGTRLTVV.

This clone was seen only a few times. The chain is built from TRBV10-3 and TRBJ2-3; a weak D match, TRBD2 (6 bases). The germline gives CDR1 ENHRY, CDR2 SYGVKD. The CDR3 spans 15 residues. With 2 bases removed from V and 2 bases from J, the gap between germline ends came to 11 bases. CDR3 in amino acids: CAISEIGGPTDTQYF. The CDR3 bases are TGTGCCATCAGTGAGATCGGGGGACCCACAGATACGCAGTATTTT.

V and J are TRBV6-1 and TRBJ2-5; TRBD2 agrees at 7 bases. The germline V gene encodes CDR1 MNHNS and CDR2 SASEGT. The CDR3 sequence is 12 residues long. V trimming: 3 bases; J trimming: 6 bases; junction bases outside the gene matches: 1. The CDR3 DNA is TGTGCCAGCAGTGAGGGGGGGAAGACCCAGTACTTC. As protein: CASSEGGKTQYF.

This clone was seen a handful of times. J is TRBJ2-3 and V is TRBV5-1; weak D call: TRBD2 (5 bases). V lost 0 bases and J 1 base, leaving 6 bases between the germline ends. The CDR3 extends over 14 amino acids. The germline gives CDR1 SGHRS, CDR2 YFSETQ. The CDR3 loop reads CASSLGGGTDTQYF. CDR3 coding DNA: TGCGCCAGCAGCTTGGGGGGAGGCACAGATACGCAGTATTTT.

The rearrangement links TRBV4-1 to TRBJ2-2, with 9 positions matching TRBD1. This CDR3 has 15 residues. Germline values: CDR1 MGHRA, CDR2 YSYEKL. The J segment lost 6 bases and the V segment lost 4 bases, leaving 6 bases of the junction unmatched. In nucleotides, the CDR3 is TGCGCCAGCAGCCCCCGGGACAGGGAAGCCGGGGAGCTGTTTTTT. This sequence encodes CASSPRDREAGELFF.

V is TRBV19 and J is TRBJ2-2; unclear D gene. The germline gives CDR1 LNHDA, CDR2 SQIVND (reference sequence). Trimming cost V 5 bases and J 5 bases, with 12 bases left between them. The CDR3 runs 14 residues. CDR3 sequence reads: CASSASELTGELFF. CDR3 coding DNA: TGTGCCAGTAGTGCCTCGGAGTTAACCGGGGAGCTGTTTTTT.

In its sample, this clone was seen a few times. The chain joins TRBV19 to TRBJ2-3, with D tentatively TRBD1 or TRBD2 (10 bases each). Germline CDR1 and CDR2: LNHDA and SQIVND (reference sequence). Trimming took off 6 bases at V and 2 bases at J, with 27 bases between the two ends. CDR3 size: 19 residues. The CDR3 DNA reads TGTGCCAGTAGAGTGACAGGGGGCTTTAGCGGGGGGATCACAGATACGCAGTATTTT. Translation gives CASRVTGGFSGGITDTQYF.

CDR3 residues: CAISASREAFF. The DNA of the CDR3 is TGTGCCATCAGTGCCAGCAGGGAAGCTTTCTTT. V gene TRBV10-3 combines with J gene TRBJ1-1; D unresolved. CDR1 is ENHRY, CDR2 SYGVKD, per germline. Trimming left V 4 bases short and J 8 bases short, with 8 bases between. The CDR3 is made up of 11 amino acids.

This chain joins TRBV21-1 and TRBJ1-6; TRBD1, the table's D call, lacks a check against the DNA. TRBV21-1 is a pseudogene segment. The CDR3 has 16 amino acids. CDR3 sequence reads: CASSKLGSSYNSPLHF. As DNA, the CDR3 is TGTGCCAGCAGCAAGTTGGGCAGCTCCTATAATTCACCCCTCCACTTT.

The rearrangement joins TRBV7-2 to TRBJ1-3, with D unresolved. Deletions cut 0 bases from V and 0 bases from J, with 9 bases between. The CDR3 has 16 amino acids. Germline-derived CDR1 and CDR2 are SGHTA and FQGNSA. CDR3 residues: CASSLAGRFSGNTIYF. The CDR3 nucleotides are TGTGCCAGCAGCTTAGCGGGCAGATTCTCTGGAAACACCATATATTTT.